This TCR beta chain was obtained from a study of T cell responses to AZD1222 COVID-19 vaccine. Across the study: Whether given at about 4 or about 12 weeks, second doses were pooled.

Generated by immunoSEQ multiplex PCR, the TCRdb table keeps only in-frame clones and is missing some. The sample yields tens of thousands of clones, just over 90% seen once. Turning to this clone: The antigen is not known.

Per the germline V gene, CDR1 is SGHRS and CDR2 is YFSETQ. The CDR3 extends over 15 amino acids. V gave up 5 bases and J gave up 0 bases; unmatched junction bases: 8. Overall study findings and caveats: Baseline seropositivity characterized only six AZD1222 recipients. Donors were largely white British and mainly female; clonal diversity was possibly underestimated.

This clonotype was sampled from an adult in good health. The input for sequencing was peripheral blood, taken on day 0 of AZD1222 vaccination. This chain joins TRBV5-1 and TRBJ2-7; 7 bases fit TRBD1. CDR3 sequence reads: CASSSRQGPSYEQYF. CDR3 DNA sequence: TGCGCCAGCAGTTCCCGACAGGGACCCTCCTACGAGCAGTACTTC. Filled out from reference TRBV5-1 and TRBJ2-7, the complete variable domain reads KAGVTQTPRYLIKTRGQQVTLSCSPISGHRSVSWYQQTPGQGLQFLFEYFSETQRNKGNFPGRFSGRQFSNSRSEMNVSTLELGDSALYLCASSSRQGPSYEQYFGPGTRLTVT.